Listed below are T cell receptor beta chains from one sample, sequenced in a study of human T cells and chemical hapten exposure. TCRdb redid the calling of the RACE reads with MiXCR, one entry per CDR3 protein. The repertoire holds around 110,000 distinct CDR3 sequences, with around 10% as singletons. Sequenced material: whole blood, taken in connection with sensitization to the hapten diphenylcyclopropenone (DPC). The receptors here all came from a woman between 45 and 60 years old with alopecia areata. Some clones in this sample may be carry-over from other donors' samples. The CDR3 runs from the conserved cysteine through the conserved F or W. Fields, in order: V gene, clone size, D gene, J gene, CDR3 protein, CDR3 DNA. A D gene is named only where the DNA matches it firmly. Rows may omit the clone size; those that give it use once, few, many or a size class.

v_gene: TRBV4-2
abundance: NA
d_gene: NA
j_gene: TRBJ1-3
CDR3aa: CASSQAGQGFLAGNTIYF
CDR3nt: TGTGCCAGCAGCCAAGCGGGGCAGGGGTTTCTTGCTGGAAACACCATATATTTT

v_gene: TRBV18
abundance: few
d_gene: NA
j_gene: TRBJ2-7
CDR3aa: CASSPEGVEQYF
CDR3nt: TGTGCCAGCTCACCAGAGGGGGTCGAGCAGTACTTC

v_gene: TRBV18
abundance: NA
d_gene: TRBD1
j_gene: TRBJ1-5
CDR3aa: CASSPGQGKHQPQHF
CDR3nt: TGTGCCAGCTCCCCCGGACAGGGAAAGCATCAGCCCCAGCATTTT

v_gene: TRBV10-2
abundance: many
d_gene: NA
j_gene: TRBJ2-7
CDR3aa: CASSESIRVYEQYF
CDR3nt: TGCGCCAGCAGTGAGTCTATAAGGGTCTACGAGCAGTACTTC

v_gene: TRBV6-1
abundance: once
d_gene: NA
j_gene: TRBJ2-4
CDR3aa: CASKPPTNIQYF
CDR3nt: TGTGCCAGCAAACCTCCGACAAACATTCAGTACTTC

v_gene: TRBV5-5
abundance: NA
d_gene: NA
j_gene: TRBJ2-7
CDR3aa: CASSFGYTGLDEQYF
CDR3nt: TGTGCCAGCAGCTTTGGGTATACAGGGTTGGACGAGCAGTACTTC

v_gene: TRBV7-8
abundance: many
d_gene: TRBD1
j_gene: TRBJ2-7
CDR3aa: CASSLTGLGEQYF
CDR3nt: TGTGCCAGCAGCTTGACAGGGCTGGGCGAGCAGTACTTC

v_gene: TRBV9
abundance: NA
d_gene: TRBD2
j_gene: TRBJ2-1
CDR3aa: CASSVDRGGLNEQFF
CDR3nt: TGTGCCAGCAGCGTAGACCGGGGGGGCCTCAATGAGCAGTTCTTC

v_gene: TRBV28
abundance: NA
d_gene: NA
j_gene: TRBJ2-1
CDR3aa: CASSLWSRGSSYNEQFF
CDR3nt: TGTGCCAGCAGTTTATGGAGTCGGGGGAGCTCCTACAATGAGCAGTTCTTC

v_gene: TRBV11-2
abundance: many
d_gene: NA
j_gene: TRBJ2-5
CDR3aa: CASSSAGLAQYF
CDR3nt: TGTGCCAGCAGCTCAGCAGGTTTGGCCCAGTACTTC

v_gene: TRBV24-1
abundance: NA
d_gene: TRBD1
j_gene: TRBJ1-1
CDR3aa: CATSDPTGVKGAFF
CDR3nt: TGTGCCACCAGTGACCCTACAGGGGTGAAGGGAGCTTTCTTT

v_gene: TRBV6-2/TRBV6-3
abundance: many
d_gene: NA
j_gene: TRBJ2-7
CDR3aa: CASRWFHEQYF
CDR3nt: TGTGCCAGCAGGTGGTTTCACGAGCAGTACTTC

v_gene: TRBV7-9
abundance: many
d_gene: NA
j_gene: TRBJ1-5
CDR3aa: CASSPQGNQPQHF
CDR3nt: TGTGCCAGCAGCCCACAGGGAAATCAGCCCCAGCATTTT

v_gene: TRBV7-9
abundance: many
d_gene: TRBD1
j_gene: TRBJ1-1
CDR3aa: CASNPGQGGTEAFF
CDR3nt: TGTGCCAGCAACCCTGGACAGGGTGGGACTGAAGCTTTCTTT

v_gene: TRBV25-1
abundance: few
d_gene: NA
j_gene: TRBJ2-7
CDR3aa: CASSPSGNRREEAF
CDR3nt: TGTGCCAGCAGCCCTTCGGGGAACAGGCGAGAAGAGGCCTTC

v_gene: TRBV28
abundance: NA
d_gene: NA
j_gene: TRBJ1-4
CDR3aa: CASSFKGGEKLFF
CDR3nt: TGTGCCAGCAGTTTTAAGGGGGGCGAAAAACTGTTTTTT

v_gene: TRBV28
abundance: few
d_gene: NA
j_gene: TRBJ1-2
CDR3aa: CASSYGTASTF
CDR3nt: TGTGCCAGCAGCTACGGGACCGCTAGCACCTTC

v_gene: TRBV29-1
abundance: many
d_gene: NA
j_gene: TRBJ1-1
CDR3aa: CSVKSSPNTEAFF
CDR3nt: TGCAGCGTTAAGAGCAGCCCGAACACTGAAGCTTTCTTT

v_gene: TRBV5-4
abundance: few
d_gene: NA
j_gene: TRBJ2-2
CDR3aa: CASSFTLGTGELFF
CDR3nt: TGTGCCAGCAGCTTTACGCTAGGAACCGGGGAGCTGTTTTTT

v_gene: TRBV5-1
abundance: NA
d_gene: NA
j_gene: TRBJ2-5
CDR3aa: CASSLEPIRTQYF
CDR3nt: TGCGCCAGCAGCTTGGAGCCAATCAGGACCCAGTACTTC

v_gene: TRBV7-2
abundance: few
d_gene: NA
j_gene: TRBJ1-2
CDR3aa: CASSLAYGAGATHKGYTF
CDR3nt: TGTGCCAGCAGCTTAGCGTATGGTGCGGGGGCCACCCATAAGGGCTACACCTTC

v_gene: TRBV10-2
abundance: NA
d_gene: NA
j_gene: TRBJ1-6
CDR3aa: CASRSGGSSYNSPLHF
CDR3nt: TGCGCCAGCAGGAGTGGTGGGAGCTCCTATAATTCACCCCTCCACTTT

v_gene: TRBV7-2
abundance: NA
d_gene: NA
j_gene: TRBJ2-7
CDR3aa: CASSLEGGIFYEQYF
CDR3nt: TGTGCCAGCAGCTTGGAAGGGGGGATCTTCTACGAGCAGTACTTC

v_gene: TRBV20-1
abundance: NA
d_gene: TRBD2
j_gene: TRBJ2-7
CDR3aa: CSVEGGSSYEQYF
CDR3nt: TGCAGTGTTGAGGGAGGGAGCTCCTACGAGCAGTACTTC

v_gene: TRBV6-5
abundance: NA
d_gene: TRBD1
j_gene: TRBJ2-7
CDR3aa: CASSYGDLGTGGYEQYF
CDR3nt: TGTGCCAGCAGTTACGGGGATTTGGGGACAGGGGGCTACGAGCAGTACTTC

v_gene: TRBV7-2
abundance: NA
d_gene: NA
j_gene: TRBJ1-1
CDR3aa: CASSLSFGNTEAFF
CDR3nt: TGTGCCAGCAGCTTATCGTTTGGGAACACTGAAGCTTTCTTT

v_gene: TRBV4-1
abundance: few
d_gene: TRBD1
j_gene: TRBJ2-1
CDR3aa: CASSQVPGQGRNEQFF
CDR3nt: TGCGCCAGCAGCCAAGTTCCGGGACAGGGAAGGAATGAGCAGTTCTTC

v_gene: TRBV18
abundance: many
d_gene: NA
j_gene: TRBJ1-5
CDR3aa: CASSPYGEGNSNQPQHF
CDR3nt: TGTGCCAGCTCACCTTACGGCGAGGGGAATAGCAATCAGCCCCAGCATTTT

v_gene: TRBV6-2/TRBV6-3
abundance: NA
d_gene: TRBD1
j_gene: TRBJ1-6
CDR3aa: CASSYYGTGGTSSYNSPLHF
CDR3nt: TGTGCCAGCAGTTACTACGGGACAGGGGGGACAAGCTCCTATAATTCACCCCTCCACTTT

v_gene: TRBV3-1
abundance: few
d_gene: NA
j_gene: TRBJ1-5
CDR3aa: CASSQESSGPQPQHF
CDR3nt: TGTGCCAGCAGCCAGGAAAGCTCGGGACCTCAGCCCCAGCATTTT

v_gene: TRBV2
abundance: few
d_gene: NA
j_gene: TRBJ2-3
CDR3aa: CASSHRGGDFTDTQYF
CDR3nt: TGTGCCAGCAGCCACCGGGGCGGAGACTTCACAGATACGCAGTATTTT

v_gene: TRBV18
abundance: NA
d_gene: NA
j_gene: TRBJ2-7
CDR3aa: CASSPRFTRTYEQYF
CDR3nt: TGTGCCAGCTCACCACGATTCACCCGTACCTACGAGCAGTACTTC

v_gene: TRBV11-2
abundance: NA
d_gene: NA
j_gene: TRBJ1-1
CDR3aa: CASSLAGFEVVTEAFF
CDR3nt: TGTGCCAGCAGCTTAGCGGGTTTTGAAGTGGTCACTGAAGCTTTCTTT

v_gene: TRBV7-2
abundance: few
d_gene: NA
j_gene: TRBJ1-3
CDR3aa: CASSAGSGNTIYF
CDR3nt: TGTGCCAGCAGCGCTGGGTCTGGAAACACCATATATTTT

v_gene: TRBV6-2/TRBV6-3
abundance: many
d_gene: NA
j_gene: TRBJ1-2
CDR3aa: CASSPRGFYGYTF
CDR3nt: TGTGCCAGCAGTCCGCGGGGCTTCTATGGCTACACCTTC

v_gene: TRBV7-2
abundance: few
d_gene: NA
j_gene: TRBJ2-2
CDR3aa: CASSLQVTGELFF
CDR3nt: TGTGCCAGCAGCTTACAGGTCACCGGGGAGCTGTTTTTT

v_gene: TRBV6-5
abundance: NA
d_gene: NA
j_gene: TRBJ2-2
CDR3aa: CASSYGAGELFF
CDR3nt: TGTGCCAGCAGTTACGGGGCCGGGGAGCTGTTTTTT

v_gene: TRBV6-2/TRBV6-3
abundance: NA
d_gene: NA
j_gene: TRBJ1-3
CDR3aa: CASSYLNTIYF
CDR3nt: TGTGCCAGCAGTTACCTGAACACCATATATTTT

v_gene: TRBV2
abundance: many
d_gene: NA
j_gene: TRBJ2-1
CDR3aa: CASSEWAGSYNEQFF
CDR3nt: TGTGCCAGCAGTGAGTGGGCAGGTAGCTACAATGAGCAGTTCTTC

v_gene: TRBV4-3
abundance: many
d_gene: TRBD1
j_gene: TRBJ1-2
CDR3aa: CASSPGAGGYGYTF
CDR3nt: TGCGCCAGCAGCCCTGGGGCAGGGGGCTATGGCTACACCTTC

v_gene: TRBV29-1
abundance: few
d_gene: NA
j_gene: TRBJ2-7
CDR3aa: CSVEGRSYEQYF
CDR3nt: TGCAGCGTTGAAGGAAGATCCTACGAGCAGTACTTC

v_gene: TRBV6-2/TRBV6-3
abundance: NA
d_gene: NA
j_gene: TRBJ1-5
CDR3aa: CASSYTTGQPQHF
CDR3nt: TGTGCCAGCAGTTACACGACGGGGCAGCCCCAGCATTTT

v_gene: TRBV28
abundance: many
d_gene: TRBD1
j_gene: TRBJ1-6
CDR3aa: CASSLARAGTGSPLHF
CDR3nt: TGTGCCAGCAGTTTAGCCAGGGCCGGGACAGGCTCACCCCTCCACTTT

v_gene: TRBV10-2
abundance: many
d_gene: TRBD1
j_gene: TRBJ2-1
CDR3aa: CASKGAGTNEQFF
CDR3nt: TGCGCCAGCAAGGGGGCAGGGACCAATGAGCAGTTCTTC

v_gene: TRBV11-2
abundance: many
d_gene: NA
j_gene: TRBJ2-1
CDR3aa: CASSIIKPRDNEQFF
CDR3nt: TGTGCCAGCAGCATAATTAAACCCAGGGACAATGAGCAGTTCTTC

v_gene: TRBV3-1
abundance: few
d_gene: NA
j_gene: TRBJ1-1
CDR3aa: CASSQDPGVTEAFF
CDR3nt: TGTGCCAGCAGCCAAGACCCGGGGGTCACTGAAGCTTTCTTT

v_gene: TRBV12-3/TRBV12-4
abundance: NA
d_gene: TRBD2
j_gene: TRBJ2-3
CDR3aa: CASLSGGTDTQYF
CDR3nt: TGTGCCAGCCTGAGCGGGGGGACTGATACGCAGTATTTT

v_gene: TRBV7-2
abundance: NA
d_gene: NA
j_gene: TRBJ2-3
CDR3aa: CASGSPRYSSKQYF
CDR3nt: TGTGCCAGCGGCTCCCCTAGGTACTCCTCCAAGCAGTATTTT

v_gene: TRBV11-2
abundance: many
d_gene: NA
j_gene: TRBJ2-3
CDR3aa: CASSSDPPGTQYF
CDR3nt: TGTGCCAGCAGCTCGGACCCACCCGGTACGCAGTATTTT

v_gene: TRBV7-2
abundance: few
d_gene: TRBD2
j_gene: TRBJ2-2
CDR3aa: CASSLAGMPGELFF
CDR3nt: TGTGCCAGCAGTCTAGCGGGAATGCCTGGGGAGCTGTTTTTT

v_gene: TRBV6-2/TRBV6-3
abundance: many
d_gene: NA
j_gene: TRBJ2-1
CDR3aa: CASSYVGRGLNEQFF
CDR3nt: TGTGCCAGCAGTTATGTGGGCCGCGGCCTCAATGAGCAGTTCTTC

v_gene: TRBV12-3/TRBV12-4
abundance: many
d_gene: NA
j_gene: TRBJ2-1
CDR3aa: CASSPDSGNPYNEQFF
CDR3nt: TGTGCCAGCAGCCCTGATAGCGGAAATCCCTACAATGAGCAGTTCTTC

v_gene: TRBV7-9
abundance: few
d_gene: TRBD1
j_gene: TRBJ1-5
CDR3aa: CASSFQGGQPQHF
CDR3nt: TGTGCCAGCAGCTTTCAGGGGGGTCAGCCCCAGCATTTT

v_gene: TRBV6-2/TRBV6-3
abundance: many
d_gene: NA
j_gene: TRBJ1-1
CDR3aa: CASSYGMRGRGTEAFF
CDR3nt: TGTGCCAGCAGTTACGGGATGAGGGGTCGGGGTACTGAAGCTTTCTTT